The clone carrying this TCR beta chain has ten or more counts. Its antigen is still unknown. These data belong to a study of regulatory T cells in long-lasting Graves disease. Across the study: With positive TSH receptor antibodies and over 5 years of antithyroid drugs, Graves' disease was considered persistent. Study conclusions and caveats: The study found persistent patients shared more public clonotypes (roughly 2,600) than new patients (about 890). With persistent disease, TRBV28, TRBJ1-2 and TRBJ2-5 were the favored segments. Peripheral blood was the sole material, not thyroid tissue.

The V end lost 7 bases, the J end lost 0 bases, and 9 bases lay between the germline ends. The length of the CDR3 is 13 residues. Germline CDR1 reads SNHLY; CDR2 reads FYNNEI. Time point: persistent/refractory GD, antithyroid drugs over 5 years with positive TRAb. Preparation of the TCR library used RNA extracted from PBMCs. CDR3-region Arm-PCR and iRepertoire HTBI primers produced the TCR beta libraries. TCRdb used MiXCR to reprocess the multiplex PCR reads, holding one entry per CDR3 protein. The table includes about 470,000 distinct CDR3 sequences, around a fifth detected once. This rearrangement joins TRBV2 to TRBJ1-1, with D unresolved. Sequences were derived from peripheral blood mononuclear cells (PBMCs), sampled when the disease was refractory, from a patient treated with antithyroid drugs. The receptor was derived from a female donor with Graves disease. This CDR3 is CASKVAMNTEAFF. The CDR3 bases are TGTGCCAGCAAAGTGGCTATGAACACTGAAGCTTTCTTT.